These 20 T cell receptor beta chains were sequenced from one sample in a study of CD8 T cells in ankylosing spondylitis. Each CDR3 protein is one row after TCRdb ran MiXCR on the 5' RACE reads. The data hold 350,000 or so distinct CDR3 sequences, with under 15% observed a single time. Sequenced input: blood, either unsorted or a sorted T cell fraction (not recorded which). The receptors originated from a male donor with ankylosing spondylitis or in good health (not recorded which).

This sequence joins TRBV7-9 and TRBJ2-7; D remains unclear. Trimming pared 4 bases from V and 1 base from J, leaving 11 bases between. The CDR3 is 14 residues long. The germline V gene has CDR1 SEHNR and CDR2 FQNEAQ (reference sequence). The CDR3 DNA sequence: TGTGCCAGCAGCTCTACGGGCCGTTCCTACGAGCAGTACTTC. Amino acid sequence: CASSSTGRSYEQYF.

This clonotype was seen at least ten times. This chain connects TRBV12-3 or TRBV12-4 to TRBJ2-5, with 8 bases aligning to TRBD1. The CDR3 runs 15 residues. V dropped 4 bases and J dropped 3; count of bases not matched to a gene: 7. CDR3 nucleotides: TGTGCCAGCAGTTACGGGGACAGGTACGAAGAGACCCAGTACTTC. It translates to CASSYGDRYEETQYF.

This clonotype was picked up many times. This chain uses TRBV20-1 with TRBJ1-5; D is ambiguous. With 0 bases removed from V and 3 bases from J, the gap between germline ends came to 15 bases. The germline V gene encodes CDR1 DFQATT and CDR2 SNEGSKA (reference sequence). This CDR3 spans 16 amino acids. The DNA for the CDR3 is TGCAGTGCTAGAGACGGGGAACTAGGCCCCAATCAGCCCCAGCATTTT. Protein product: CSARDGELGPNQPQHF.

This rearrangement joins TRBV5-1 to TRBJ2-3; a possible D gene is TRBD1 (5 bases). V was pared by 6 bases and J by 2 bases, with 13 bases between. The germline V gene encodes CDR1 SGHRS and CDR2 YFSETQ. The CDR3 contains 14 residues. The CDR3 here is CASTDSKLTDTQYF. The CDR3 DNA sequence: TGCGCCAGCACCGACAGCAAACTCACAGATACGCAGTATTTT.

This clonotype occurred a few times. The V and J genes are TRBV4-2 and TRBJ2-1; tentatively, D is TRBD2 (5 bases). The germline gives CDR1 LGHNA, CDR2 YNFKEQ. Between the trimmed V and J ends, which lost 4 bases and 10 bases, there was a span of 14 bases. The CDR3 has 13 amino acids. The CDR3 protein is CASSLAPGEEQFF. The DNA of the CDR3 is TGTGCCAGCAGCCTCGCCCCCGGGGAGGAGCAGTTCTTC.

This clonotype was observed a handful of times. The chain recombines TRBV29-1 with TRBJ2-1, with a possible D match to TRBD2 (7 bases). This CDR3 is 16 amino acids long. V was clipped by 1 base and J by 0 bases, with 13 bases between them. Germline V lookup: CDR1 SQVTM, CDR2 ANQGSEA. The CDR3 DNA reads TGCAGCGTTGAAGGTCGGGGGGCGCGCTCCTACAATGAGCAGTTCTTC. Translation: CSVEGRGARSYNEQFF.

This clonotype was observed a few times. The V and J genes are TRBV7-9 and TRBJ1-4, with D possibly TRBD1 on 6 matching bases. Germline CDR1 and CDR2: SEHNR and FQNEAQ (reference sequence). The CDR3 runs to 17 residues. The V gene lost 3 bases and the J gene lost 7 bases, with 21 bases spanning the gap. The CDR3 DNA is TGTGCCAGCAGCTTTCTACTCCGACAGGAGGAAAGTGAAAAACTGTTTTTT. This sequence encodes CASSFLLRQEESEKLFF.

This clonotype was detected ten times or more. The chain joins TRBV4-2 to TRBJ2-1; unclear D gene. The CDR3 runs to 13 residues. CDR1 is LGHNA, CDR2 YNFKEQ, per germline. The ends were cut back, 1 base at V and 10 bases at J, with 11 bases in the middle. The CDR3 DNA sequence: TGTGCCAGCAGCCAAGGCCCGTCAAGCGAGCAGTTCTTC. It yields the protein CASSQGPSSEQFF.

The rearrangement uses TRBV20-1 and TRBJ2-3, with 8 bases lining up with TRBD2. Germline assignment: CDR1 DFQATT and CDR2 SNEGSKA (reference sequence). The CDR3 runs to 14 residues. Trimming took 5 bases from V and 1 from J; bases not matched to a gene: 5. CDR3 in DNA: TGCAGTGCTTCCCAGACTAGCGGCACAGATACGCAGTATTTT. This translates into CSASQTSGTDTQYF.

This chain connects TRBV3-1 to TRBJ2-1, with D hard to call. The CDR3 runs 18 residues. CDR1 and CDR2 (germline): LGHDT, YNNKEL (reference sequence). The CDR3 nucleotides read TGTACCATCTGTTTCTTACGGAAGTCTTCGAGCTCCTACAATGAGCAGTTCTTC. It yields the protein CTICFLRKSSSSYNEQFF.

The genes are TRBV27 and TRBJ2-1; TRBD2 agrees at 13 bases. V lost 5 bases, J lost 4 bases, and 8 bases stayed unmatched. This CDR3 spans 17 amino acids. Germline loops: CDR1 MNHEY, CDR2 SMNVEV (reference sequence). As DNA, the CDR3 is TGTGCCAGCAGTCGTAGGACTAGCGGGAGTACTTACAATGAGCAGTTCTTC. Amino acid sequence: CASSRRTSGSTYNEQFF.

CDR3 nucleotides: TGCGCCAGCAGCTTGACAGGGATGGAGTACAATGAGCAGTTCTTC. It specifies CASSLTGMEYNEQFF. The chain employs TRBV5-1 and TRBJ2-1; D possibly corresponds to TRBD1 (6 bases). The CDR3 is 15 residues long. V lost 1 base and J lost 4, with 12 bases in between. Germline CDR1 reads SGHRS; CDR2 reads YFSETQ.

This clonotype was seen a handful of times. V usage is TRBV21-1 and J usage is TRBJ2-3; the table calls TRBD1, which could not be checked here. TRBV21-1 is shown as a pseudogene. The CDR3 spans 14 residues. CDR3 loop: CASSMSTGTDTQYF. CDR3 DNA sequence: TGTGCCAGCAGCATGTCGACAGGGACAGATACGCAGTATTTT.

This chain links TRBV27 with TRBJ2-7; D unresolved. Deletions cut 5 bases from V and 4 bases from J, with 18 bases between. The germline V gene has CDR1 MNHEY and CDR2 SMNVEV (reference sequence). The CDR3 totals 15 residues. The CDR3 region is CASSTFDTIKYEQYF. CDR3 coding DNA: TGTGCCAGCAGTACCTTCGACACGATCAAGTACGAGCAGTACTTC.

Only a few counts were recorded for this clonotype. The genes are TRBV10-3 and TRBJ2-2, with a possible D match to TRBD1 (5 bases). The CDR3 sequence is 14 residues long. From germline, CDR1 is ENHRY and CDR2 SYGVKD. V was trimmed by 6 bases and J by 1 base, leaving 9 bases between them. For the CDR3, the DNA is TGTGCCATCAGGGCCAGGGAGAACACCGGGGAGCTGTTTTTT. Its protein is CAIRARENTGELFF.

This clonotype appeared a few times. DNA of the CDR3: TGTGCCTGGAACAGGGCCGTCTCTGACGAGCAGTACTTC. The encoded protein is CAWNRAVSDEQYF. This sequence joins TRBV30 and TRBJ2-7, with D perhaps TRBD1 (6 bases). In germline, CDR1 is GTSNPN, CDR2 SVGIG (reference sequence). The CDR3 contains 13 residues. V was shortened by 4 bases and J by 5 bases, with 15 bases between the two germline ends.

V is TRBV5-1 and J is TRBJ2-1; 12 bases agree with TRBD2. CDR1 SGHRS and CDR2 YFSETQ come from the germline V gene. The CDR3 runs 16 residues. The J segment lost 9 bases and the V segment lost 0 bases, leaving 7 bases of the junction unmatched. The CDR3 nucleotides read TGCGCCAGCAGCTTGGAGGCTAGCGGGAGGGGGGGTGAGCAGTTCTTC. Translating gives CASSLEASGRGGEQFF.

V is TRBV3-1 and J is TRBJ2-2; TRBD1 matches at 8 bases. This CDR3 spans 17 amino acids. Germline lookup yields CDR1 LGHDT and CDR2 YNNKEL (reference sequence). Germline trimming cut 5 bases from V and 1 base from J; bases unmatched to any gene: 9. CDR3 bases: TGTGCCAGCAGCTCCGGGGGCGGGACAGGGAACACCGGGGAGCTGTTTTTT. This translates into CASSSGGGTGNTGELFF. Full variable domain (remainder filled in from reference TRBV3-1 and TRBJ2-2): DTAVSQTPKYLVTQMGNDKSIKCEQNLGHDTMYWYKQDSKKFLKIMFSYNNKELIINETVPNRFSPKSPDKAHLNLHINSLELGDSAVYFCASSSGGGTGNTGELFFGEGSRLTVL.

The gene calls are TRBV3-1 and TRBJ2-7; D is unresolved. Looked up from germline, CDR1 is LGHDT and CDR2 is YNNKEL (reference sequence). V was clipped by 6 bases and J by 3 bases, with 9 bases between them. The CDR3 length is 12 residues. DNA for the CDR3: TGTGCCAGCAGTAAAGCAAACTACGAGCAGTACTTC. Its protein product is CASSKANYEQYF.

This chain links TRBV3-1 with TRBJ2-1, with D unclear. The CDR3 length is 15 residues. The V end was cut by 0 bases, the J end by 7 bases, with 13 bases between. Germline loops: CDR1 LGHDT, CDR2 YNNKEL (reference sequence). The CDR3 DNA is TGTGCCAGCAGCCAAGAGCTAGGGATCTTGAATGAGCAGTTCTTC. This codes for CASSQELGILNEQFF.